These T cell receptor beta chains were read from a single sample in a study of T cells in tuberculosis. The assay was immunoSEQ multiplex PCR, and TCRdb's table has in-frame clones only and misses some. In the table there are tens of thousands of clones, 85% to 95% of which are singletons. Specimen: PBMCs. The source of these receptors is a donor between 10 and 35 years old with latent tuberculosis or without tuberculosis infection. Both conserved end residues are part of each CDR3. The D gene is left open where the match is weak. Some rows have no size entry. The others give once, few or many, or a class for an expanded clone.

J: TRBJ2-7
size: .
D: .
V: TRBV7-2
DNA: TGTGCCAGCAGCTTTTTACCCCCGGCAGCGGAGGGGTACGAGCAGTACTTC
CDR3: CASSFLPPAAEGYEQYF

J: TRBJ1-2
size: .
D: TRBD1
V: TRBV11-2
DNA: TGTGCCAGCAGCTTAGCCGGGACAGCCTTCAGTAGCTATGGCTACACCTTC
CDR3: CASSLAGTAFSSYGYTF

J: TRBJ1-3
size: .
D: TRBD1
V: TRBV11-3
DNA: TGTGCCAGCTCAACCGGGACAGGGGTAGGAAACACCATATATTTT
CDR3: CASSTGTGVGNTIYF

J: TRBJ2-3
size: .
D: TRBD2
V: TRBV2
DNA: TGTGCCTGCCTAGCGGGAGCGGGCGCAGATACGCAGTATTTT
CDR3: CACLAGAGADTQYF

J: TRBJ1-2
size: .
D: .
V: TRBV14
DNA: TGTGCCAGCAGCCCGGGGTTGGGCTATGGCTACACCTTC
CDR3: CASSPGLGYGYTF

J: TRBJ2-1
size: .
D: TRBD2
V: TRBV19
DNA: TGTGCCAGTAGTATCGGACTAGCGGGCTACAATGAGCAGTTCTTC
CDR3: CASSIGLAGYNEQFF

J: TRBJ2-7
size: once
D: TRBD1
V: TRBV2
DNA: TGTGCCAGCAGTCCTCCGGGACAGCCCTACGAGCAGTACTTC
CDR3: CASSPPGQPYEQYF

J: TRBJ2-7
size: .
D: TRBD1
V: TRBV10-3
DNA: TGTGCCATCAGTGAGAAGATTATACAGGGGGACTCTTACGAGCAGTACTTC
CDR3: CAISEKIIQGDSYEQYF

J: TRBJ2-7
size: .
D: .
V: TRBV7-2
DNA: TGTGCCAGCAGCTTCTACCTGAGTTCCTACGAGCAGTACTTC
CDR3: CASSFYLSSYEQYF

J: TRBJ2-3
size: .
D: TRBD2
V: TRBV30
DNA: TGTGCCTGGACTAGCGGGGCCACAGATACGCAGTATTTT
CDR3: CAWTSGATDTQYF

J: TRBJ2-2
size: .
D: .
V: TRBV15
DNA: TGTGCCACCAGCAGAGACCAGGTGAACACCGGGGAGCTGTTTTTT
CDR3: CATSRDQVNTGELFF

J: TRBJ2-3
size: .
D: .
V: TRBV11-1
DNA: TGTGCCAGCAGCTTAGGGGACATCCGTTACACAGATACGCAGTATTTT
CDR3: CASSLGDIRYTDTQYF

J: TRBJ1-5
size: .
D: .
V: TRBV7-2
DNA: TGTGCCAGCGGCTCCGACATCAATCAGCCCCAGCATTTT
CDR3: CASGSDINQPQHF